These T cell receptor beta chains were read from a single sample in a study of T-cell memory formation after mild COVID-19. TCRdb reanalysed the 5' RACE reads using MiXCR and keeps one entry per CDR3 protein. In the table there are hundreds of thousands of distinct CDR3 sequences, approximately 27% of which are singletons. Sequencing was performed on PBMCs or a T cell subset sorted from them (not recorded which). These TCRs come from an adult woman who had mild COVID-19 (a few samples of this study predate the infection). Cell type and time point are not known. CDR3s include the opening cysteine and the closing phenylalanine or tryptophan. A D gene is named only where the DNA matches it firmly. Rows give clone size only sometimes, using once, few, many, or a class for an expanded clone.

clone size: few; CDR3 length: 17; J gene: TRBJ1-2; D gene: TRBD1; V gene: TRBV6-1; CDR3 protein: CASSETGQGPGHYGYTF; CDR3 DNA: TGTGCCAGCAGTGAAACGGGACAGGGGCCGGGGCACTATGGCTACACCTTC
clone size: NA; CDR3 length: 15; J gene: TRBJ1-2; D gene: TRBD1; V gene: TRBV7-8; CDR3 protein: CASSLAGQGVYGYTF; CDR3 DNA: TGTGCCAGCAGCTTAGCGGGACAGGGAGTCTATGGCTACACCTTC
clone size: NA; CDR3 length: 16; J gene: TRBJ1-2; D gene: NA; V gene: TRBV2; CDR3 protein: CASSEWVGIPNYGYTF; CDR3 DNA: TGTGCCAGCAGTGAATGGGTCGGCATACCTAACTATGGCTACACCTTC
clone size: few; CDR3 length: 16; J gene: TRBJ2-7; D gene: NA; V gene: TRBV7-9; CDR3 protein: CASSSTLRNPTYEQYF; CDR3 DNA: TGTGCCAGCAGCTCGACACTACGTAACCCGACCTACGAGCAGTACTTC
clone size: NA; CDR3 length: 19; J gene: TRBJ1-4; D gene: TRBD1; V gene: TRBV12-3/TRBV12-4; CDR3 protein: CASSSPAGGQMTTNEKLFF; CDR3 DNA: TGTGCCAGCAGTTCTCCCGCAGGGGGACAGATGACAACTAATGAAAAACTGTTTTTT
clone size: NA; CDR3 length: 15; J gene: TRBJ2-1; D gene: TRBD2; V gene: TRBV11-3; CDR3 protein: CASSLALGASGSRFF; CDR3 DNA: TGTGCCAGCAGCTTAGCCCTAGGGGCTAGCGGGAGTCGGTTCTTC
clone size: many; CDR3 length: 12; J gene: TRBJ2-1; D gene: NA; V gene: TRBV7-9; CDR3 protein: CASSLAPQVRFF; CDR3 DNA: TGTGCCAGCAGCTTAGCGCCGCAGGTTAGGTTCTTC
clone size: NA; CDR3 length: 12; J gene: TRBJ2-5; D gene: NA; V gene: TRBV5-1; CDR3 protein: CASSFSEAAQYF; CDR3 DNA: TGCGCCAGCAGCTTTTCGGAAGCGGCCCAGTACTTC
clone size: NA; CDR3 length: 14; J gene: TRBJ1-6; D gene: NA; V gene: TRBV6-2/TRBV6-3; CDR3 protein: CASSFSPYNSPLHF; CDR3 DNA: TGTGCCAGCAGCTTTTCTCCCTATAATTCACCCCTCCACTTT
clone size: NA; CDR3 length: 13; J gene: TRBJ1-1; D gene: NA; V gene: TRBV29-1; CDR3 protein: CSVRDGPNTEAFF; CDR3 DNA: TGCAGCGTTAGGGACGGACCGAACACTGAAGCTTTCTTT
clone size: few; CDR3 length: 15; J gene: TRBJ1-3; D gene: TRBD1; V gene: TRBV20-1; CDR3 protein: CSARAQRTGGNTIYF; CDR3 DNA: TGCAGTGCTAGAGCCCAGCGGACAGGAGGAAACACCATATATTTT
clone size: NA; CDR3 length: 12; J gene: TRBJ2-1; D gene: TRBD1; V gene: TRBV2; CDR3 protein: CAGGTGIHEQFF; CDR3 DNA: TGTGCCGGGGGGACAGGGATCCATGAGCAGTTCTTC
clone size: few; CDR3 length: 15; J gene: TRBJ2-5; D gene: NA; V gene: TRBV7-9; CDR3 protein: CASSTTTGWGETQYF; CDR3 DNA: TGTGCCAGCAGTACAACTACAGGGTGGGGAGAGACCCAGTACTTC
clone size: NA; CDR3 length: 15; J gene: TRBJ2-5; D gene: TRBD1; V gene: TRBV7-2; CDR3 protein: CASSLDRGFGETQYF; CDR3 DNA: TGTGCCAGCAGCCTAGACAGGGGGTTTGGAGAGACCCAGTACTTC
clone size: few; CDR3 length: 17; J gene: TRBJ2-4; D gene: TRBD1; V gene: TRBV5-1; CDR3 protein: CASSLAGQGSTKNIQYF; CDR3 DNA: TGCGCCAGCAGCTTGGCCGGACAGGGTTCGACCAAAAACATTCAGTACTTC
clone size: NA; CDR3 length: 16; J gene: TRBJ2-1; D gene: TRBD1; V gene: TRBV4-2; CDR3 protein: CASSHTVGQGYNEQFF; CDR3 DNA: TGTGCCAGCAGCCATACCGTGGGACAGGGCTACAATGAGCAGTTCTTC
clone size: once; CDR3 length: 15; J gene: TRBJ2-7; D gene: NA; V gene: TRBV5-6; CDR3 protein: CASSFLSGWDYEQYF; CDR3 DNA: TGTGCCAGCAGCTTCCTGAGCGGTTGGGACTACGAGCAGTACTTC
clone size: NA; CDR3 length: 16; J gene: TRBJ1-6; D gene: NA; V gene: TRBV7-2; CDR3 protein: CASSLGHGGRSSPLHF; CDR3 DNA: TGTGCCAGCAGCTTAGGCCACGGGGGCAGGAGCTCACCCCTCCACTTT
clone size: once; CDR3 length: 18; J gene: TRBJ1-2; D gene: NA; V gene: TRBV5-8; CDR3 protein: CASSLYPPHRASNYGYTF; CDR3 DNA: TGTGCCAGCAGCTTGTACCCTCCTCACAGAGCTTCTAACTATGGCTACACCTTC
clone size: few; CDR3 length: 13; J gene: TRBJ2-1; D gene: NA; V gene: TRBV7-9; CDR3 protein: CASTPQEYNEQFF; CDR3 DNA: TGTGCCAGCACCCCCCAGGAATACAATGAGCAGTTCTTC
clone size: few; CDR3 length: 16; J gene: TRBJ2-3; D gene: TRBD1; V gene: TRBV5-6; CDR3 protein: CASSTPTGGRPDTQYF; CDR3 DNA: TGTGCCAGCAGCACCCCGACAGGGGGCCGCCCAGATACGCAGTATTTT
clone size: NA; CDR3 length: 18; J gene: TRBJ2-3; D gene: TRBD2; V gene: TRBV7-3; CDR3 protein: CASSSTGLAGDGTDTQYF; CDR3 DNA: TGTGCCAGCAGCTCGACCGGACTAGCGGGGGACGGCACAGATACGCAGTATTTT
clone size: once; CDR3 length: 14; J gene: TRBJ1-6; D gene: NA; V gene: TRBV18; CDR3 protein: CASSPTENNSPLHF; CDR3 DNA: TGTGCCAGCTCACCAACAGAGAATAATTCACCCCTCCACTTT
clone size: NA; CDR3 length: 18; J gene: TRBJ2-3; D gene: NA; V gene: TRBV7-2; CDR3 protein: CASSHPLIRTSSTDTQYF; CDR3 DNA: TGTGCCAGCAGCCATCCGCTGATACGAACCTCTAGCACAGATACGCAGTATTTT
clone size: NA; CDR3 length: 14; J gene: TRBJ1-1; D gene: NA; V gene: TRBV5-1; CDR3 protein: CASREGGVNTEAFF; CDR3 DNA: TGCGCCAGCAGGGAAGGCGGGGTGAACACTGAAGCTTTCTTT
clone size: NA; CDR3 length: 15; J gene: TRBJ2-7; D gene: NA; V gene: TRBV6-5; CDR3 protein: CASSYGSGGIYEQYF; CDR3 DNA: TGTGCCAGCAGTTACGGAAGTGGGGGTATCTACGAGCAGTACTTC
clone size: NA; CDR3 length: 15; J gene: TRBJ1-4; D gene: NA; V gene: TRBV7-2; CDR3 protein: CASSSRVGTNEKLFF; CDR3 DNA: TGTGCCAGCAGCTCCAGGGTGGGGACTAATGAAAAACTGTTTTTT
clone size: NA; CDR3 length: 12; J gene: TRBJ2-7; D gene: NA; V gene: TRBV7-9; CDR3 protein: CASSVDHYEQYF; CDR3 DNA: TGTGCCAGCAGCGTCGACCACTACGAGCAGTACTTC
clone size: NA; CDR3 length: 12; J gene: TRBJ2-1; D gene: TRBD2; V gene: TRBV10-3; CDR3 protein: CAIRERENEQFF; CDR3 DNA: TGTGCCATCAGGGAGCGGGAGAATGAGCAGTTCTTC
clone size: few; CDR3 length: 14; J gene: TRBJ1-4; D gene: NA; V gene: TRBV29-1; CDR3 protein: CSVYLPPTNEKLFF; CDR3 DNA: TGCAGCGTTTACCTGCCGCCAACTAATGAAAAACTGTTTTTT
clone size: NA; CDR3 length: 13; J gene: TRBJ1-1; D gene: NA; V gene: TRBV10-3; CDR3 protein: CAIRGVGGTEAFF; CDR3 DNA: TGTGCCATCAGGGGAGTCGGCGGCACTGAAGCTTTCTTT